Listed below are T cell receptor beta chains from one sample, sequenced in a study of cytomegalovirus exposure and HLA in healthy donors. Data came from immunoSEQ multiplex PCR; TCRdb stores just in-frame clones and leaves some out. This sample has 150,000 to 200,000 clones; around 85% occur once, and the top ten carry about 9.3%. The sample taken for sequencing was PBMCs. The origin of the receptors is a man in his late teens or twenties in good health and CMV-seropositive. Both conserved end residues are part of each CDR3. A D gene is named only where the DNA matches it firmly. Some rows have no size entry. The others give once, few or many, or a class for an expanded clone.

d_call	clone_size	v_call	j_call	cdr3_length	cdr3_aa	cdr3_nt
TRBD1	.	TRBV19	TRBJ1-6	16	CASSIIPGQGGSPLHF	TGTGCCAGTAGTATAATTCCGGGACAGGGAGGATCACCCCTCCACTTT
TRBD1	.	TRBV15	TRBJ1-1	16	CATSRDTGQGFPEAFF	TGTGCCACCAGCAGAGATACGGGACAGGGATTTCCTGAAGCTTTCTTT
.	few	TRBV4-3	TRBJ1-1	16	CASSQDGGERNTEAFF	TGCGCCAGCAGCCAAGATGGTGGAGAGAGGAACACTGAAGCTTTCTTT
.	.	TRBV27	TRBJ2-5	15	CASRPGDLLGETQYF	TGTGCCAGCAGGCCGGGAGATCTGCTCGGAGAGACCCAGTACTTC
TRBD1	.	TRBV7-2	TRBJ2-7	14	CASSSGQGVDEQYF	TGTGCCAGCAGCTCGGGACAGGGCGTCGACGAGCAGTACTTC
.	.	TRBV4-1	TRBJ2-3	18	CASSHLPIEGGRKDTQYF	TGCGCCAGCAGCCACCTCCCCATCGAGGGGGGGCGGAAAGATACGCAGTATTTT
.	once	TRBV5-6	TRBJ1-1	14	CASSPPMEGTEAFF	TGTGCCAGCAGCCCCCCTATGGAGGGCACTGAAGCTTTCTTT
.	.	TRBV9	TRBJ2-1	15	CASSVVVSSYNEQFF	TGTGCCAGCAGCGTAGTTGTTAGCTCCTACAATGAGCAGTTCTTC
.	.	TRBV27	TRBJ2-1	12	CASSSSLFGEFF	TGTGCCAGCAGTTCATCCCTCTTCGGGGAGTTCTTC
.	.	TRBV7-9	TRBJ1-2	14	CASSPPEGSYGYTF	TGTGCCAGCAGCCCCCCGGAAGGGAGCTATGGCTACACCTTC
.	.	TRBV5-4	TRBJ1-6	14	CASSEGVVNSPLHF	TGTGCCAGCAGCGAGGGGGTCGTTAATTCACCCCTCCACTTT
.	.	TRBV5-1	TRBJ1-2	13	CASSTEQGHGYTF	TGCGCCAGCAGTACGGAACAGGGCCATGGCTACACCTTC
TRBD2	.	TRBV6-6	TRBJ2-1	14	CASRTSGGPNEQFF	TGTGCCAGCAGAACTAGCGGGGGGCCCAATGAGCAGTTCTTC
.	.	TRBV19	TRBJ2-5	17	CASSIDHPTTGQETQYF	TGTGCCAGTAGTATAGACCACCCCACGACAGGCCAAGAGACCCAGTACTTC
TRBD1	.	TRBV5-1	TRBJ1-1	14	CASSTPGQGTEAFF	TGCGCCAGCAGCACACCTGGACAGGGCACTGAAGCTTTCTTT
TRBD2	.	TRBV10-1	TRBJ2-2	17	CASSRTSGGANTGELFF	TGCGCCAGCAGTAGGACTAGCGGGGGGGCAAACACCGGGGAGCTGTTTTTT
TRBD1	.	TRBV6-1	TRBJ1-5	15	CASSEVAGGYQPQHF	TGTGCCAGCAGTGAAGTGGCAGGGGGTTATCAGCCCCAGCATTTT
.	.	TRBV5-1	TRBJ2-5	13	CASSLGLVETQYF	TGCGCCAGCAGCTTGGGATTAGTCGAGACCCAGTACTTC
.	.	TRBV6-6	TRBJ2-5	14	CASSYRAGQETQYF	TGTGCCAGCAGTTATCGGGCAGGGCAAGAGACCCAGTACTTC
TRBD1	.	TRBV30	TRBJ2-3	15	CAWTRNRGRTDTQYF	TGTGCCTGGACCAGAAACAGGGGCCGCACAGATACGCAGTATTTT
.	once	TRBV5-6	TRBJ2-5	14	CASSLGREQETQYF	TGTGCCAGCAGCTTGGGACGGGAGCAAGAGACCCAGTACTTC
.	.	TRBV2	TRBJ1-2	11	CASSAGGSYTF	TGTGCCAGCAGTGCGGGGGGTAGCTACACCTTC
TRBD1	.	TRBV7-6	TRBJ1-6	15	CASSSSGGSNSPLHF	TGTGCCAGCAGCTCTTCAGGGGGCTCGAATTCACCCCTCCACTTT
.	.	TRBV18	TRBJ1-1	15	CASSPIGDGNTEAFF	TGTGCCAGCTCACCAATCGGGGATGGGAACACTGAAGCTTTCTTT
TRBD2	.	TRBV7-9	TRBJ2-5	15	CASSREGSGQETQYF	TGTGCCAGCAGCCGGGAGGGTTCAGGACAAGAGACCCAGTACTTC
TRBD2	.	TRBV5-1	TRBJ2-2	16	CASSQLSSGGDGELFF	TGCGCCAGCAGCCAACTCTCTAGCGGGGGGGACGGGGAGCTGTTTTTT
.	.	TRBV30	TRBJ2-7	15	CAWIGSTGSSYEQYF	TGTGCCTGGATTGGGTCGACGGGTAGCTCCTACGAGCAGTACTTC
TRBD1	once	TRBV5-6	TRBJ2-5	13	CASSSGGQETQYF	TGTGCCAGCAGCTCAGGGGGACAAGAGACCCAGTACTTC
.	.	TRBV2	TRBJ1-2	14	CASSETQGLYGYTF	TGTGCCAGCAGTGAAACCCAGGGACTCTATGGCTACACCTTC
.	.	TRBV4-3	TRBJ2-5	15	CASSQDLVQWETQYF	TGCGCCAGCAGCCAAGATCTGGTTCAGTGGGAGACCCAGTACTTC
TRBD1	.	TRBV5-1	TRBJ1-2	13	CASSLGQGGGYTF	TGCGCCAGCAGCCTCGGACAGGGGGGCGGCTACACCTTC
TRBD1	.	TRBV5-1	TRBJ2-7	16	CASSHLGTGGRYEQYF	TGCGCCAGCAGCCACCTCGGGACAGGGGGCAGGTACGAGCAGTACTTC
.	.	TRBV9	TRBJ1-3	14	CASSVGDSGNTIYF	TGTGCCAGCAGCGTAGGAGACTCTGGAAACACCATATATTTT
TRBD1	.	TRBV6-5	TRBJ1-2	13	CASRRQGRYGYTF	TGTGCCAGCAGGAGACAGGGGAGGTATGGCTACACCTTC
.	.	TRBV11-2	TRBJ1-2	13	CASSPLRVYGYTF	TGTGCCAGCAGCCCCCTCCGGGTCTATGGCTACACCTTC
.	few	TRBV7-9	TRBJ1-2	15	CASSLGDGQHYGYTF	TGTGCCAGCAGCTTAGGGGACGGACAGCACTATGGCTACACCTTC
TRBD1	.	TRBV4-1	TRBJ2-7	15	CASSQDLNRGYEQYF	TGCGCCAGCAGCCAAGACCTGAACAGGGGCTACGAGCAGTACTTC
.	.	TRBV10-3	TRBJ2-7	15	CAISELDSRRDEQYF	TGTGCCATCAGTGAGTTGGACTCTAGGAGGGACGAGCAGTACTTC
TRBD2	.	TRBV10-3	TRBJ2-3	20	CAISPSSGGALFQEPHTQYF	TGTGCCATCAGTCCATCTAGCGGGGGGGCACTCTTTCAGGAGCCTCATACGCAGTATTTT
TRBD1	.	TRBV5-1	TRBJ1-4	17	CASSLGQGFATNEKLFF	TGCGCCAGCAGCTTGGGACAGGGGTTTGCAACTAATGAAAAACTGTTTTTT
.	.	TRBV27	TRBJ2-7	12	CASREQGNEQYF	TGTGCCAGCAGGGAACAGGGTAACGAGCAGTACTTC
.	.	TRBV7-9	TRBJ2-7	13	CASSPRTTYEQYF	TGTGCCAGCAGCCCGAGGACTACCTACGAGCAGTACTTC
TRBD1	.	TRBV5-1	TRBJ1-1	19	CASSCPEGDRGTSNTEAFF	TGCGCCAGCAGCTGTCCGGAAGGGGACAGGGGAACGTCGAACACTGAAGCTTTCTTT
TRBD2	.	TRBV15	TRBJ2-7	15	CATSRGSGALYEQYF	TGTGCCACCAGCAGAGGTAGCGGGGCTCTCTACGAGCAGTACTTC
TRBD1	.	TRBV6-5	TRBJ2-7	15	CASSYFGQGAYEQYF	TGTGCCAGCAGTTACTTCGGACAGGGGGCCTACGAGCAGTACTTC
.	.	TRBV5-1	TRBJ2-5	13	CASRQGFQETQYF	TGCGCCAGCCGGCAGGGGTTCCAAGAGACCCAGTACTTC
TRBD1	few	TRBV10-3	TRBJ2-7	14	CAIVPRDRSYEQYF	TGTGCCATCGTCCCCCGGGACAGGTCCTACGAGCAGTACTTC
.	.	TRBV27	TRBJ2-7	16	CASSPRSRAGPYEQYF	TGTGCCAGCAGTCCTCGGAGTAGGGCAGGGCCCTACGAGCAGTACTTC
.	.	TRBV5-1	TRBJ1-6	15	CASSQGLAGNSPLHF	TGCGCCAGCAGCCAGGGACTCGCTGGAAATTCACCCCTCCACTTT
.	.	TRBV30	TRBJ1-2	17	CAWSVAATWAFNYGYTF	TGTGCCTGGAGTGTGGCCGCCACGTGGGCCTTTAACTATGGCTACACCTTC
TRBD1	.	TRBV5-1	TRBJ1-1	14	CASRARTGGIEAFF	TGCGCCAGCAGAGCTAGGACAGGTGGCATAGAAGCTTTCTTT
.	.	TRBV11-2	TRBJ1-1	13	CASSLAGNTEAFF	TGTGCCAGCAGCTTGGCAGGAAACACTGAAGCTTTCTTT
TRBD1	.	TRBV18	TRBJ2-3	17	CASSLDNEKQGLYTQYF	TGTGCCAGCTCACTAGATAACGAAAAACAGGGGTTATATACGCAGTATTTT
.	.	TRBV7-2	TRBJ2-1	18	CASSSPATGPLPGNEQFF	TGTGCCAGCAGCTCACCAGCGACAGGCCCCCTGCCTGGAAATGAGCAGTTCTTC
TRBD2	.	TRBV2	TRBJ2-5	15	CASSEESGLGGEQYF	TGTGCCAGCAGTGAAGAGTCAGGGCTGGGGGGGGAGCAGTACTTC
.	few	TRBV4-1	TRBJ1-2	13	CASSPVLSYGYTF	TGCGCCAGCAGCCCGGTTCTTTCCTATGGCTACACCTTC
TRBD1	once	TRBV11-3	TRBJ2-7	14	CASSGGQGNYEQYF	TGTGCCAGCAGCGGGGGACAGGGTAACTACGAGCAGTACTTC
TRBD1	.	TRBV19	TRBJ1-2	13	CASFPGGWYGYTF	TGTGCCAGTTTTCCAGGGGGTTGGTATGGCTACACCTTC
.	.	TRBV5-1	TRBJ2-2	20	CASSLVLGGTGGGHTGELFF	TGCGCCAGCAGCTTGGTATTGGGAGGAACAGGCGGAGGTCACACCGGGGAGCTGTTTTTT
.	.	TRBV5-1	TRBJ2-3	14	CASSWRVGTDTQYF	TGCGCCAGCAGCTGGAGGGTCGGGACAGATACGCAGTATTTT